A selection of T cell receptor beta chains follows, all from one sample in a study of CD8 T cells in Susac syndrome. TCRdb redid the calling of the immunoSEQ multiplex PCR reads with MiXCR, one entry per CDR3 protein. The sample lists about 240,000 distinct CDR3 sequences, around 96% occurring once. Sequencing was carried out using CD4+ T cells from PBMCs. These receptors came from a human donor with Susac syndrome. Each CDR3 is given with its conserved first and last residue. The order of the fields is J gene, clone size, D gene, V gene, CDR3 protein, CDR3 DNA. D genes are given only for firm matches. Rows give clone size only sometimes, using once, few, many, or a class for an expanded clone.

>TRBJ1-2|.|.|TRBV3-1
CASSQGDPRYGYTF
TGTGCCAGCAGCCAAGGAGACCCTCGCTATGGCTACACCTTC
>TRBJ2-7|once|TRBD2|TRBV20-1
CSARDGTSGRHEQYF
TGCAGTGCTAGAGATGGTACTAGCGGGAGACACGAGCAGTACTTC
>TRBJ2-7|.|.|TRBV2
CASSYVRSGEQYF
TGTGCCAGCAGTTATGTCCGCTCTGGGGAGCAGTACTTC
>TRBJ2-1|.|.|TRBV7-9
CASSLRGGLGDGEQFF
TGTGCCAGCAGCTTGCGTGGGGGCCTGGGGGACGGTGAGCAGTTCTTC
>TRBJ1-1|once|.|TRBV4-2
CASSRDFGATEAFF
TGTGCCAGCAGCCGCGATTTTGGGGCCACTGAAGCTTTCTTT
>TRBJ2-1|.|TRBD2|TRBV24-1
CATSATSGRPLQFF
TGTGCCACCAGTGCCACTAGCGGGAGGCCCCTGCAGTTCTTC
>TRBJ1-2|.|.|TRBV20-1
CSARVSEIGYGYTF
TGCAGTGCTAGAGTATCCGAAATAGGCTATGGCTACACCTTC
>TRBJ2-7|.|TRBD1|TRBV28
CASRKNAGTGNHEQYF
TGTGCCAGCAGGAAGAATGCCGGGACAGGGAACCACGAGCAGTACTTC
>TRBJ1-2|.|TRBD1|TRBV4-2
CASSQGGTGGYGYTF
TGTGCCAGCAGCCAAGGTGGGACAGGGGGCTATGGCTACACCTTC
>TRBJ1-5|.|.|TRBV9
CASSSYGGSQPQHF
TGTGCCAGCAGCTCCTACGGGGGAAGCCAGCCCCAGCATTTT
>TRBJ2-2|.|.|TRBV6-2/TRBV6-3
CASSYIRGPGELFF
TGTGCCAGCAGTTACATCAGAGGCCCCGGGGAGCTGTTTTTT
>TRBJ2-5|.|.|TRBV19
CASSTQGHLQETQYF
TGTGCCAGTAGTACCCAAGGACATCTACAAGAGACCCAGTACTTC
>TRBJ2-1|.|TRBD2|TRBV2
CAREREGRGEQFF
TGTGCCAGGGAGCGGGAGGGCCGGGGTGAGCAGTTCTTC
>TRBJ2-5|.|TRBD1|TRBV9
CASSARQGVQETQYF
TGTGCCAGCAGCGCTCGACAGGGGGTCCAAGAGACCCAGTACTTC
>TRBJ2-7|.|.|TRBV2
CANNLEPGSYEQYF
TGTGCCAACAATCTAGAGCCTGGCTCCTACGAGCAGTACTTC
>TRBJ1-1|.|.|TRBV11-2
CASSLTDFRNTEAFF
TGTGCCAGCAGCTTAACGGACTTCCGGAACACTGAAGCTTTCTTT
>TRBJ1-5|.|.|TRBV30
CAWSSEIAMGGGQPQHF
TGTGCCTGGAGTTCGGAAATAGCGATGGGCGGAGGTCAGCCCCAGCATTTT
>TRBJ1-4|once|.|TRBV30
CAWSLDDGEKLFF
TGTGCCTGGAGTCTGGACGATGGTGAAAAACTGTTTTTT